The rows below give T cell receptor beta chains drawn from one sample of a study of cytomegalovirus exposure and HLA in healthy donors. Sequencing used immunoSEQ multiplex PCR; TCRdb keeps in-frame clones, though not all of them. The sample has fewer than 200,000 clones; more than 70% are singletons. Sequencing was carried out using PBMCs. These receptors all stem from a girl under 18 in good health and CMV-seronegative. The CDR3 runs from the conserved cysteine through the conserved F or W. Fields, in order: V gene, J gene, CDR3 protein.

V gene: TRBV10-3
J gene: TRBJ1-1
CDR3 protein: CATTGTGEDTEAFF

V gene: TRBV15
J gene: TRBJ2-2
CDR3 protein: CATSRDSGLAVNTGELFF

V gene: TRBV6-1
J gene: TRBJ2-7
CDR3 protein: CAGKLGTGSFDEQYF

V gene: TRBV6-1
J gene: TRBJ2-5
CDR3 protein: CASSGTPRETQYF

V gene: TRBV6-5
J gene: TRBJ1-2
CDR3 protein: CASGGQFYGYTF

V gene: TRBV10-3
J gene: TRBJ2-1
CDR3 protein: CAILWTGGNEQFF

V gene: TRBV4-2
J gene: TRBJ2-2
CDR3 protein: CASSQDLLGGNTGELFF

V gene: TRBV7-9
J gene: TRBJ1-1
CDR3 protein: CASSSGDSTEAFF

V gene: TRBV2
J gene: TRBJ1-3
CDR3 protein: CASRTGAAGNTIYF

V gene: TRBV6-5
J gene: TRBJ1-6
CDR3 protein: CASSLTGSSYNSPLHF

V gene: TRBV27
J gene: TRBJ2-7
CDR3 protein: CASAGTGDSYEQYF

V gene: TRBV7-8
J gene: TRBJ1-6
CDR3 protein: CASNLRREPTSPLHF

V gene: TRBV5-6
J gene: TRBJ1-2
CDR3 protein: CASSLPADGGYTF

V gene: TRBV6-1
J gene: TRBJ1-6
CDR3 protein: CASSESVPLHF

V gene: TRBV5-1
J gene: TRBJ2-2
CDR3 protein: CASSLQQGKAGELFF

V gene: TRBV6-6
J gene: TRBJ2-2
CDR3 protein: CASSPLAVTGELFF

V gene: TRBV11-2
J gene: TRBJ2-1
CDR3 protein: CASSRLQGAYNEQFF

V gene: TRBV6-5
J gene: TRBJ1-6
CDR3 protein: CASSLTAGGLAPLHF

V gene: TRBV5-3
J gene: TRBJ2-7
CDR3 protein: CARGGEVEQYF

V gene: TRBV5-6
J gene: TRBJ1-5
CDR3 protein: CASSFMSGTGGVRPQHF

V gene: TRBV7-9
J gene: TRBJ1-1
CDR3 protein: CASRDTLNTEAFF

V gene: TRBV29-1
J gene: TRBJ1-2
CDR3 protein: CSVEDPRGRDGYTF

V gene: TRBV7-2
J gene: TRBJ1-5
CDR3 protein: CASSLVGQGQRPQHF

V gene: TRBV30
J gene: TRBJ2-2
CDR3 protein: CAWSRTGSTGELFF

V gene: TRBV5-1
J gene: TRBJ1-5
CDR3 protein: CASSLAGLNQPQHF

V gene: TRBV6-6
J gene: TRBJ2-7
CDR3 protein: CASSYGLAYEQYF

V gene: TRBV5-1
J gene: TRBJ2-2
CDR3 protein: CASSGAGSTGELFF

V gene: TRBV6-4
J gene: TRBJ1-1
CDR3 protein: CASSYPGDTEAFF

V gene: TRBV5-1
J gene: TRBJ1-2
CDR3 protein: CASSSGQEYGYTF

V gene: TRBV29-1
J gene: TRBJ1-3
CDR3 protein: CSVAGDRTGNTIYF

V gene: TRBV27
J gene: TRBJ2-7
CDR3 protein: CASSPIPTGEGPSGEQYF

V gene: TRBV10-3
J gene: TRBJ2-3
CDR3 protein: CATTGQGDTQYF

V gene: TRBV5-1
J gene: TRBJ2-3
CDR3 protein: CASSLGLPSTDTQYF

V gene: TRBV14
J gene: TRBJ2-2
CDR3 protein: CASSQAAGRDTGELFF

V gene: TRBV6-1
J gene: TRBJ1-2
CDR3 protein: CASSETQGSYGYTF

V gene: TRBV4-1
J gene: TRBJ2-5
CDR3 protein: CASSQVLAGETQYF

V gene: TRBV6-5
J gene: TRBJ2-7
CDR3 protein: CASSYKRGPYEQYF

V gene: TRBV2
J gene: TRBJ1-1
CDR3 protein: CASSDPQGNTEAFF

V gene: TRBV7-2
J gene: TRBJ2-7
CDR3 protein: CASSLIPSGGAYEQYF

V gene: TRBV29-1
J gene: TRBJ2-1
CDR3 protein: CSVEGRADRNEQFF

V gene: TRBV30
J gene: TRBJ1-6
CDR3 protein: CAWSLAGVNSPLHF

V gene: TRBV5-6
J gene: TRBJ1-2
CDR3 protein: CASSLRRDRTRRRNYGYTF

V gene: TRBV5-6
J gene: TRBJ1-3
CDR3 protein: CASSFIQGSTVSGNTIYF

V gene: TRBV12-5
J gene: TRBJ2-3
CDR3 protein: CASGLERLAGATDTQYF

V gene: TRBV19
J gene: TRBJ1-2
CDR3 protein: CASSVGQGISDGYTF

V gene: TRBV5-5
J gene: TRBJ2-2
CDR3 protein: CASSLPHQGDTGELFF

V gene: TRBV29-1
J gene: TRBJ2-6
CDR3 protein: CSVATGSGANVLTF

V gene: TRBV7-9
J gene: TRBJ2-7
CDR3 protein: CASSIGLNSYEQYF

V gene: TRBV4-1
J gene: TRBJ2-7
CDR3 protein: CASSQERRGRSYEQYF